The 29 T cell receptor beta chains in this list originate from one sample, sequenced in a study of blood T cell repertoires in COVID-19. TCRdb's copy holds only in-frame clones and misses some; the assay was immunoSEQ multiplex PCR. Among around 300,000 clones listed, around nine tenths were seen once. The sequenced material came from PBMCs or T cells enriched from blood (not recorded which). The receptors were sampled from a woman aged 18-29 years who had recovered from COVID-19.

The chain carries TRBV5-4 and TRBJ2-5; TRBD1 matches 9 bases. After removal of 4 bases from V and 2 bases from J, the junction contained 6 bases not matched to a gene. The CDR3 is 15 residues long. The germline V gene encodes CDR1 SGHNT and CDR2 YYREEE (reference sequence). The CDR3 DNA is TGTGCCAGCAGCCGGGGACAGGGTAATCAAGAGACCCAGTACTTC. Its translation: CASSRGQGNQETQYF. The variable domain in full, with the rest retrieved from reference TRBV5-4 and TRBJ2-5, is ETGVTQSPTHLIKTRGQQVTLRCSSQSGHNTVSWYQQALGQGPQFIFQYYREEENGRGNFPPRFSGLQFPNYSSELNVNALELDDSALYLCASSRGQGNQETQYFGPGTRLLVL.

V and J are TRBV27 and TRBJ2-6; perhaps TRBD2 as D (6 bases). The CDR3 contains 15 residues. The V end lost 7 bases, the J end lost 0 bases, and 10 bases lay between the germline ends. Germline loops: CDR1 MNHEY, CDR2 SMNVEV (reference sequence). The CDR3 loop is CASKFGGSGANVLTF. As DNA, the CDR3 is TGTGCCAGCAAATTCGGGGGCTCTGGGGCCAACGTCCTGACTTTC.

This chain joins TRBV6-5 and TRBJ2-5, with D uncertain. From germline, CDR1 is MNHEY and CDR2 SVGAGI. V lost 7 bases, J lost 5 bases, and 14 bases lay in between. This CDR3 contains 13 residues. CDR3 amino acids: CASIRQRDETQYF. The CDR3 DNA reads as TGTGCCAGCATCCGTCAAAGAGATGAGACCCAGTACTTC.

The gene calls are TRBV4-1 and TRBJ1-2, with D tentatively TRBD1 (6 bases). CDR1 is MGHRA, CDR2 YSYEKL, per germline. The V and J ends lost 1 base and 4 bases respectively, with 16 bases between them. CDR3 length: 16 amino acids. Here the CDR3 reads CASSQVPGGLGYGYTF. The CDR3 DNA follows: TGCGCCAGCAGCCAAGTTCCGGGGGGCTTAGGCTATGGCTACACCTTC.

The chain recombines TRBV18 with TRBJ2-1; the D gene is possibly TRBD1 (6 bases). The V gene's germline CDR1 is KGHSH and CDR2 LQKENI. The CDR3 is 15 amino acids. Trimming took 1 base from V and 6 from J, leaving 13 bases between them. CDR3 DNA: TGTGCCAGCTCACCACTACAGGGTTTGAGCAATGAGCAGTTCTTC. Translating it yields CASSPLQGLSNEQFF.

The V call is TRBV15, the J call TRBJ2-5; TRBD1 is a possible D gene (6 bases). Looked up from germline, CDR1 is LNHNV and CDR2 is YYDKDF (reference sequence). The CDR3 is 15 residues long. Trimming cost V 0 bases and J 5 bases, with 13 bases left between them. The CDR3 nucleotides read TGTGCCACCAGCAGAGATCAGAACAGGGAGGAGACCCAGTACTTC. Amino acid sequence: CATSRDQNREETQYF.

In DNA form, the CDR3 reads TGTGCCAGCAGTCCTCCTAGCGGGGGAACTCAGTATTTT. Translated: CASSPPSGGTQYF. The rearrangement links TRBV12-3 or TRBV12-4 to TRBJ2-3, with TRBD2 identical over 10 bases. This CDR3 is 13 amino acids long. With 5 bases clipped from V and 12 bases from J, the junction kept 8 bases outside the gene matches.

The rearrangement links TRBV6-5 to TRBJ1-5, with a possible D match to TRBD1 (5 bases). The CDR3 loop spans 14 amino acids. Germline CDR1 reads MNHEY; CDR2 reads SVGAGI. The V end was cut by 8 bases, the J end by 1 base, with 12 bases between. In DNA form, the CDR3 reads TGTGCCAGCTCGAACGGGGGAAGCAATCAGCCCCAGCATTTT. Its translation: CASSNGGSNQPQHF.

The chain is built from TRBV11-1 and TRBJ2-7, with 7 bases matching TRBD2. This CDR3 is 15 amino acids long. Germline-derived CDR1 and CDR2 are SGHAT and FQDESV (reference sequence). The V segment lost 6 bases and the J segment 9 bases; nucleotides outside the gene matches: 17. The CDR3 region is CASSPPGLRLYGQYF. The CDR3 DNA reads TGTGCCAGCAGTCCACCGGGACTACGTCTCTATGGGCAGTACTTC.

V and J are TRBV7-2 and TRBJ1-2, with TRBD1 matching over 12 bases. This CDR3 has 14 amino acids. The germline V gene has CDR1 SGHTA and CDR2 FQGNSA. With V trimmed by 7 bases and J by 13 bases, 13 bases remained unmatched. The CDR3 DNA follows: TGTGCCAGCACCCAGCAGGGGACAGGGGGCTTACGCACCTTC. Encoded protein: CASTQQGTGGLRTF.

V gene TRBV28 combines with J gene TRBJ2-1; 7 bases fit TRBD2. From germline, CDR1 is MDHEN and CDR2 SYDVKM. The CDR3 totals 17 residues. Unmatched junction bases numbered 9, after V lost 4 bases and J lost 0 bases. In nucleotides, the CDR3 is TGTGCCAGCAGTTCCGGTGGGCGGGAGAGCTCCTACAATGAGCAGTTCTTC. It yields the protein CASSSGGRESSYNEQFF.

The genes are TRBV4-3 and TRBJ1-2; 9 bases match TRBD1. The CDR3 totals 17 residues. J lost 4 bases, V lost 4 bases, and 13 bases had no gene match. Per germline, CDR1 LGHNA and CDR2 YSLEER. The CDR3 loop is CASSPTGQGFYLYGYTF. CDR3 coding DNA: TGCGCCAGCAGCCCAACAGGACAGGGGTTTTATCTCTATGGCTACACCTTC.

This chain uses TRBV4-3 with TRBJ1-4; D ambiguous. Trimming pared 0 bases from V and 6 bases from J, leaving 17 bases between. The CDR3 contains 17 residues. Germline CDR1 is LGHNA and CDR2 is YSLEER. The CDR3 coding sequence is TGCGCCAGCAGCCAAGATGTAGCCGGGGTAGGGTATGAAAAACTGTTTTTT. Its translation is CASSQDVAGVGYEKLFF.

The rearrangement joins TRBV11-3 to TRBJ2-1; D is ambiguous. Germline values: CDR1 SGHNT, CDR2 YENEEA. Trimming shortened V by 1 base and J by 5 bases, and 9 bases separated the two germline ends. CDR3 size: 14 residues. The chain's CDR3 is CASSLAGYNNEQFF. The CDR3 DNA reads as TGTGCCAGCAGCTTAGCCGGGTATAACAATGAGCAGTTCTTC.

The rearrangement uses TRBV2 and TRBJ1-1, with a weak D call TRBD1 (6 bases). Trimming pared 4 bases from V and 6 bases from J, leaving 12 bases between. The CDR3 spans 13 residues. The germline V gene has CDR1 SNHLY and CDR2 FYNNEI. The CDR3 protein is CASSAQGISEAFF. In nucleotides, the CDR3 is TGTGCCAGCAGTGCTCAGGGGATCTCTGAAGCTTTCTTT.

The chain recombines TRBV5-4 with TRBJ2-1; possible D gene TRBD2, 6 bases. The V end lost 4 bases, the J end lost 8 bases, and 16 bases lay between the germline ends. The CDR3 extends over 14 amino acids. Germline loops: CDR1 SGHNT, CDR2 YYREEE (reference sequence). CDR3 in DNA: TGTGCCAGCAGCACCTGGGGAGGCGGGGATGAGCAGTTCTTC. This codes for CASSTWGGGDEQFF.

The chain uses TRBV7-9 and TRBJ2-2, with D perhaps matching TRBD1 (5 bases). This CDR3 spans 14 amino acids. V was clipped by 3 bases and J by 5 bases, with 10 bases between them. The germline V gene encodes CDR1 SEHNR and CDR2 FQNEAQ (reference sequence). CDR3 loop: CASSFYGATGELFF. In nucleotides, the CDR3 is TGTGCCAGCAGCTTCTATGGGGCAACCGGGGAGCTGTTTTTT.

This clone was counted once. The CDR3 region is CASSLGQGVYGYTF. The CDR3 region has the DNA TGCGCCAGCAGCTTGGGACAGGGCGTCTATGGCTACACCTTC. The gene calls are TRBV5-1 and TRBJ1-2; 7 bases agree with TRBD1. The CDR3 extends over 14 amino acids. CDR1 is SGHRS, CDR2 YFSETQ, per germline. V lost 0 bases, J lost 4 bases, and 3 bases stayed unmatched.

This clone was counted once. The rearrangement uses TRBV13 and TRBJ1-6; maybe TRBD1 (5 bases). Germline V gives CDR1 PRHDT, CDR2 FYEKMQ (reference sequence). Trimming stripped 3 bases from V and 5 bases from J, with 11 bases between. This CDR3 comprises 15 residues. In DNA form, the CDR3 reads TGTGCCAGCAGCTTCTTCGCCAGGGATAATTCACCCCTCCACTTT. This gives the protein CASSFFARDNSPLHF.

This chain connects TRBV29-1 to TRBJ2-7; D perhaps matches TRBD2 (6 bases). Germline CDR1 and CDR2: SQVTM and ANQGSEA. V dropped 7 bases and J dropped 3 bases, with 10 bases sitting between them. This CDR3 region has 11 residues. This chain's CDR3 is CSAGTVYEQYF. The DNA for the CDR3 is TGCAGCGCTGGGACTGTCTACGAGCAGTACTTC.

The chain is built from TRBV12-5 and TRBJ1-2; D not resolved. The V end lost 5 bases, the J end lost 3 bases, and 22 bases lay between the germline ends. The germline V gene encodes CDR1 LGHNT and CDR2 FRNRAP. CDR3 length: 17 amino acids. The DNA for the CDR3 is TGTGCTAGTGGTCCAACTAAGGTTCGCCCCACTTACTATGGCTACACCTTC. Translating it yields CASGPTKVRPTYYGYTF. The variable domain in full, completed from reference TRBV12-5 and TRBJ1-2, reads DARVTQTPRHKVTEMGQEVTMRCQPILGHNTVFWYRQTMMQGLELLAYFRNRAPLDDSGMPKDRFSAEMPDATLATLKIQPSEPRDSAVYFCASGPTKVRPTYYGYTFGSGTRLTVV.

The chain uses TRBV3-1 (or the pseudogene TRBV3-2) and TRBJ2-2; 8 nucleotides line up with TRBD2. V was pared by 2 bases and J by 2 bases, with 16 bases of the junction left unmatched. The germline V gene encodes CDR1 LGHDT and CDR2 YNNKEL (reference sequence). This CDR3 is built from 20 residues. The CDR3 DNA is TGTGCCAGCAGCCAAAAGGTCCGGACAGCGGGGGCGACAAACACCGGGGAGCTGTTTTTT. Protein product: CASSQKVRTAGATNTGELFF.

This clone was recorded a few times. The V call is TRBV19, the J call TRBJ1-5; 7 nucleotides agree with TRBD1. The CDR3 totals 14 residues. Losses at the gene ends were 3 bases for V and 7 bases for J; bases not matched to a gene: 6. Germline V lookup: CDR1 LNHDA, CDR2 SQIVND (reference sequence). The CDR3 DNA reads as TGTGCCAGTAGTATGAACAGGGGCGCGCAGCCCCAGCATTTT. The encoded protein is CASSMNRGAQPQHF.

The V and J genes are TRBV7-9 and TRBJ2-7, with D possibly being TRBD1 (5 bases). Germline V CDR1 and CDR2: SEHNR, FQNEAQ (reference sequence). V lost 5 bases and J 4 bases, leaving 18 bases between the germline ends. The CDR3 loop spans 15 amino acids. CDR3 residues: CASSRIDISGYEQYF. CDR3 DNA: TGTGCCAGCAGCCGAATCGACATTTCAGGGTACGAGCAGTACTTC.

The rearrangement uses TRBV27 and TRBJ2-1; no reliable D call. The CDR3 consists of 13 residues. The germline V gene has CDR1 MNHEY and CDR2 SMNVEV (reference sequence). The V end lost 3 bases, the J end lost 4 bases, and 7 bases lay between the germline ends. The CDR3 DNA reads TGTGCCAGCAGTTTCGGTCGTTACAATGAGCAGTTCTTC. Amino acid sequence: CASSFGRYNEQFF.

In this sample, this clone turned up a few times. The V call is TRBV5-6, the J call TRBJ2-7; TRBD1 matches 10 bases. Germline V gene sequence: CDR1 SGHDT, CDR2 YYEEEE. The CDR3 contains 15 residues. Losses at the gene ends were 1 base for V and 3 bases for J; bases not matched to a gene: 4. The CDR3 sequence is CASSLTGTGVYEQYF. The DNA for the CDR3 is TGTGCCAGCAGCTTGACCGGGACAGGGGTCTACGAGCAGTACTTC.

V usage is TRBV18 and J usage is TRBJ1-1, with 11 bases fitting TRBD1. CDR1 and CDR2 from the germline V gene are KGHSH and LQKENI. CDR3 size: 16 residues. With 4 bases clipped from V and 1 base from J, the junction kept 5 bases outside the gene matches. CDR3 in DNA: TGTGCCAGCTCACTGGGACAGGGGGGTGGGAACACTGAAGCTTTCTTT. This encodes CASSLGQGGGNTEAFF.

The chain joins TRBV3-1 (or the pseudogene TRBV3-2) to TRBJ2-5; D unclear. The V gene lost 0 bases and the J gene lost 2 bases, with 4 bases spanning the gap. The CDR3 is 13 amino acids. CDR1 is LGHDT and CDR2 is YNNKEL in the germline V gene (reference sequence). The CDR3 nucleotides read TGTGCCAGCAGCCAAGATCATCAAGAGACCCAGTACTTC. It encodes CASSQDHQETQYF.

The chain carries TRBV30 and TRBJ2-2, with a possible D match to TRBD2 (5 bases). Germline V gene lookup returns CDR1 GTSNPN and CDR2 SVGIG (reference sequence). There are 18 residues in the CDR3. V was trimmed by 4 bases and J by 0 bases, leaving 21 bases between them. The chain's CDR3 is CAWNGFRGHHSNTGELFF. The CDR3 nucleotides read TGTGCCTGGAATGGGTTTCGGGGTCACCACTCGAACACCGGGGAGCTGTTTTTT.